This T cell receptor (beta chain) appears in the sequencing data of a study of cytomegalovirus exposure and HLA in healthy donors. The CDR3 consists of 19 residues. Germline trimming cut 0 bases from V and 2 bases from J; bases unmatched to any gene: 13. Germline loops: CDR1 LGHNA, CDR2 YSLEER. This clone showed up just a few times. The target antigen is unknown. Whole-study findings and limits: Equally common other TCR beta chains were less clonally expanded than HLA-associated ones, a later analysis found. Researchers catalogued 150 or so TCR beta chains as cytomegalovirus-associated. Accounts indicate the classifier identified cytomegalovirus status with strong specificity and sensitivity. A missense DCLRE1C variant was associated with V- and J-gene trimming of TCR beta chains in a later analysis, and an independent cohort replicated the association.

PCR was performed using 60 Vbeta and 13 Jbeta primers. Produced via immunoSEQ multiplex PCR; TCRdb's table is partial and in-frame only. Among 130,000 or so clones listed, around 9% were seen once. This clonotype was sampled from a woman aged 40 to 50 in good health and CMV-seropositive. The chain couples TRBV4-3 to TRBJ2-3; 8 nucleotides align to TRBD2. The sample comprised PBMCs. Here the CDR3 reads CASSQDTLERGGHTDTQYF. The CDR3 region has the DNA TGCGCCAGCAGCCAAGATACCTTAGAACGGGGGGGACACACAGATACGCAGTATTTT.